This entry lists 23 T cell receptor beta chains sequenced from one sample in a study of blood T cell repertoires in COVID-19. The data were produced by immunoSEQ multiplex PCR, yet TCRdb's version contains in-frame clones alone and is incomplete. The sample has a few hundred thousand clones, 90% seen once. The sequenced material came from PBMCs or T cells enriched from blood (not recorded which). These receptors all come from a man aged 30-40 years who had been exposed to COVID-19.

This clone was observed a few times. The rearrangement joins TRBV5-1 to TRBJ2-7, with a weak D call TRBD1 (5 bases). From germline, CDR1 is SGHRS and CDR2 YFSETQ. Trimming shortened V by 0 bases and J by 0 bases, and 10 bases separated the two germline ends. This CDR3 is 15 amino acids long. CDR3 nucleotides: TGCGCCAGCAGCTTGGGAGATCAGGGCTCCTACGAGCAGTACTTC. As protein: CASSLGDQGSYEQYF.

In this sample, this clone turned up once. The genes are TRBV7-9 and TRBJ2-3; D is perhaps TRBD2 (5 bases). With 3 bases removed from V and 0 bases from J, the gap between germline ends came to 13 bases. CDR1 is SEHNR, CDR2 FQNEAQ, per germline (reference sequence). The CDR3 has 16 residues. CDR3 region: CASSFPGFPSTDTQYF. Here the CDR3 DNA reads TGTGCCAGCAGCTTTCCGGGGTTCCCTAGCACAGATACGCAGTATTTT. The full variable domain, rest sourced from reference TRBV7-9 and TRBJ2-3, is DTGVSQNPRHKITKRGQNVTFRCDPISEHNRLYWYRQTLGQGPEFLTYFQNEAQLEKSRLLSDRFSAERPKGSFSTLEIQRTEQGDSAMYLCASSFPGFPSTDTQYFGPGTRLTVL.

This rearrangement joins TRBV4-1 to TRBJ1-2; no reliable D call. The CDR3 consists of 15 residues. Germline-derived CDR1 and CDR2 are MGHRA and YSYEKL. The germline V and J ends were trimmed by 3 bases and 0 bases, with 11 bases remaining between them. The CDR3 region is CASSHTVTPNYGYTF. CDR3 bases: TGCGCCAGCAGCCATACGGTTACTCCTAACTATGGCTACACCTTC.

The chain links TRBV3-1 (or the pseudogene TRBV3-2) to TRBJ2-7, with 8 bases matching TRBD2. In germline, CDR1 is LGHDT, CDR2 YNNKEL (reference sequence). This CDR3 contains 15 residues. V lost 1 base to trimming and J lost 3 bases; unmatched junction nucleotides: 5. The DNA of the CDR3 is TGTGCCAGCAGCCAAGGGGGTAGCGGGGTCTACGAGCAGTACTTC. Protein sequence: CASSQGGSGVYEQYF.

The V call is TRBV7-2, the J call TRBJ2-7; TRBD1 might be the D (6 bases). The CDR3 consists of 15 residues. The germline V gene has CDR1 SGHTA and CDR2 FQGNSA. Trimming shortened V by 6 bases and J by 0 bases, and 15 bases separated the two germline ends. The CDR3 sequence is CASRKRQGSSYEQYF. The CDR3 DNA sequence: TGTGCCAGCAGAAAACGCCAGGGGAGCTCCTACGAGCAGTACTTC.

V is TRBV29-1 and J is TRBJ1-4, with 8 bases that match TRBD1. Looked up from germline, CDR1 is SQVTM and CDR2 is ANQGSEA. V shed 4 bases, J shed 7 bases, and the junction held 5 bases outside the gene matches. This CDR3 comprises 13 residues. CDR3 coding DNA: TGCAGCGTTGGGGCAGGGGGCAGTGAAAAACTGTTTTTT. Translation: CSVGAGGSEKLFF.

In DNA, the CDR3 is TGCAGTGCTAGTCCTGCGACAGAAGAGACCCAGTACTTC. Protein product: CSASPATEETQYF. The chain uses TRBV20-1 and TRBJ2-5, with D maybe TRBD1 (5 bases). V lost 3 bases and J lost 3, with 11 bases in between. The germline CDR1 and CDR2 sequences are DFQATT and SNEGSKA (reference sequence). This CDR3 spans 13 amino acids.

This chain uses TRBV7-2 with TRBJ2-7; 7 bases align to TRBD1. Germline V gene lookup returns CDR1 SGHTA and CDR2 FQGNSA. The CDR3 runs 14 residues. V lost 1 base and J lost 5; bases outside the gene matches: 5. CDR3 DNA sequence: TGTGCCAGCAGCTTAGAAATCGGACAGGACGAGCAGTACTTC. It translates to CASSLEIGQDEQYF.

V is TRBV5-1 and J is TRBJ1-1; TRBD1 is a possible D gene (6 bases). The CDR3 sequence is 13 residues long. Trimming cost V 5 bases and J 0 bases, with 8 bases left between them. The germline gives CDR1 SGHRS, CDR2 YFSETQ. CDR3 nucleotide sequence: TGCGCCAGCAGAGACAGGCTGAACACTGAAGCTTTCTTT. The encoded protein is CASRDRLNTEAFF.

The rearrangement uses TRBV4-3 and TRBJ2-2, with D hard to call. V was cut by 1 base and J by 1 base, with 16 bases left in between. CDR3 length: 18 residues. The germline V gene has CDR1 LGHNA and CDR2 YSLEER. CDR3 protein: CASSQGERSDLNTGELFF. The CDR3 coding sequence is TGCGCCAGCAGCCAAGGAGAGCGATCCGACTTGAACACCGGGGAGCTGTTTTTT.

The rearrangement uses TRBV6-2 or TRBV6-3 and TRBJ2-2, with 11 bases matching TRBD1. The germline V gene has CDR1 MNHEY and CDR2 SVGEGT. The V gene end was trimmed by 5 bases and the J gene end by 5 bases; junction bases not matched to a gene: 4. This CDR3 has 15 residues. In DNA form, the CDR3 reads TGTGCCAGCAGTACCGGACAGGGGGCGACCGGGGAGCTGTTTTTT. This encodes CASSTGQGATGELFF.

The chain combines TRBV18 with TRBJ2-1; unclear D gene. With 0 bases removed from V and 0 bases from J, the gap between germline ends came to 12 bases. The CDR3 length is 17 residues. CDR1 is KGHSH and CDR2 is LQKENI in the germline V gene. As DNA, the CDR3 is TGTGCCAGCTCACCACCACATCAACAGAGCTCCTACAATGAGCAGTTCTTC. Its protein product is CASSPPHQQSSYNEQFF.

J is TRBJ1-4 and V is TRBV12-3 or TRBV12-4, with 8 bases aligning to TRBD1. The CDR3 consists of 11 residues. The ends lost 5 bases at V and 13 bases at J; junction bases unmatched: 3. In DNA form, the CDR3 reads TGTGCCAGCAGTCAGGGGGCCGGACTGTTTTTT. Protein sequence: CASSQGAGLFF.

The genes are TRBV3-1 (or the pseudogene TRBV3-2) and TRBJ1-5; possibly TRBD1 for D (5 bases). The CDR3 length is 17 residues. V lost 2 bases and J lost 2, with 16 bases in between. Germline assignment: CDR1 LGHDT and CDR2 YNNKEL (reference sequence). The DNA for the CDR3 is TGTGCCAGCAGCCAACCCGCCCCGGGGGGACGCAATCAGCCCCAGCATTTT. Translation: CASSQPAPGGRNQPQHF.

This chain links TRBV7-9 with TRBJ1-6; a weak D match, TRBD1 (6 bases). With 8 bases removed from V and 10 bases from J, the gap between germline ends came to 21 bases. In germline, CDR1 is SEHNR, CDR2 FQNEAQ (reference sequence). The length of the CDR3 is 15 residues. In nucleotides, the CDR3 is TGTGCCAGCCCCCGCCCCAGGGGCGAGGGATCACCCCTCCACTTT. This gives the protein CASPRPRGEGSPLHF.

V usage is TRBV7-3 and J usage is TRBJ2-2; TRBD1 is a possible D gene (5 bases). Trimming left V 2 bases short and J 7 bases short, with 8 bases between. Per germline, CDR1 SGHTA and CDR2 FQGTGA. The CDR3 loop spans 13 amino acids. The CDR3 DNA reads TGTGCCAGCAGCTTACAGGGTGGCGGGGAGCTGTTTTTT. The encoded protein is CASSLQGGGELFF. The full variable domain, its missing parts supplied by reference TRBV7-3 and TRBJ2-2, is GAGVSQTPSNKVTEKGKYVELRCDPISGHTALYWYRQSLGQGPEFLIYFQGTGAADDSGLPNDRFFAVRPEGSVSTLKIQRTERGDSAVYLCASSLQGGGELFFGEGSRLTVL.

The V and J genes are TRBV3-1 (or the pseudogene TRBV3-2) and TRBJ1-6, with 7 bases identical to TRBD1. This CDR3 has 14 amino acids. Trimming at V came to 1 base and at J to 14 bases, leaving 8 bases not matched to a gene. CDR1 is LGHDT, CDR2 YNNKEL, per germline (reference sequence). For the CDR3, the DNA is TGTGCCAGCAGCCAAGGGGGACAGCCCTTGTCCCTCCACTTT. Translating gives CASSQGGQPLSLHF.

V and J are TRBV14 and TRBJ1-4; 12 bases are shared with TRBD1. The V gene end was trimmed by 4 bases and the J gene end by 8 bases; junction bases not matched to a gene: 5. The germline CDR1 and CDR2 sequences are SGHDN and FVKESK. The CDR3 length is 15 residues. In nucleotides, the CDR3 is TGTGCCAGCAGCCGCCCGGGACAGGGGGCCGAAAAACTGTTTTTT. Translated, it gives CASSRPGQGAEKLFF.

This clone was seen a single time. The chain carries TRBV7-9 and TRBJ2-3, with 8 bases matching TRBD2. This CDR3 has 15 residues. Unmatched junction bases numbered 11, after V lost 6 bases and J lost 6 bases. Germline loops: CDR1 SEHNR, CDR2 FQNEAQ (reference sequence). DNA of the CDR3: TGTGCCAGCAGAGCGAGCGGGGGCGGTTGGGATACGCAGTATTTT. This gives the protein CASRASGGGWDTQYF.

A few counts support this clone. The rearrangement joins TRBV10-2 to TRBJ1-1; possibly TRBD1 for D (5 bases). Trimming left V 8 bases short and J 4 bases short, with 8 bases between. CDR3 size: 11 residues. The germline CDR1 and CDR2 sequences are WSHSY and SAAADI. The CDR3 sequence is CASVGGTEAFF. DNA for the CDR3: TGCGCCAGCGTGGGGGGCACTGAAGCTTTCTTT.

V and J are TRBV27 and TRBJ1-5, with TRBD1 identical over 7 bases. The CDR3 contains 14 residues. Germline trimming cut 6 bases from V and 1 base from J; bases unmatched to any gene: 3. Per the germline V gene, CDR1 is MNHEY and CDR2 is SMNVEV (reference sequence). The DNA of the CDR3 is TGTGCCAGCAGGAAGGGGGCCAGCAATCAGCCCCAGCATTTT. It translates to CASRKGASNQPQHF.

The rearrangement links TRBV27 to TRBJ1-4, with D perhaps matching TRBD1 (5 bases). Germline V gives CDR1 MNHEY, CDR2 SMNVEV (reference sequence). The CDR3 runs to 14 residues. Trimming removed 3 bases from V and 7 bases from J, with 12 bases in between. Written as DNA, the CDR3 is TGTGCCAGCAGTTTCGGCAGGGCTGCTGAAAAACTGTTTTTT. Its protein is CASSFGRAAEKLFF.

The CDR3 here is CAWSLQTGGYTF. The CDR3 DNA reads as TGTGCCTGGAGTCTTCAGACAGGGGGCTACACCTTC. The rearrangement joins TRBV30 to TRBJ1-2, with 7 bases matching TRBD1. CDR1 and CDR2 from the germline V gene are GTSNPN and SVGIG (reference sequence). Trimming took 2 bases from V and 8 from J; bases not matched to a gene: 5. This CDR3 spans 12 amino acids.